This TCR beta chain derives from a study of blood T cell repertoires in COVID-19. In the study overall: From the United States, Italy and Spain came samples of acute and convalescent COVID-19. T cells, B-cell-depleted T cells, or PBMCs supplied cDNA or gDNA.

The protocol was immunoSEQ multiplex PCR, while the TCRdb copy is restricted to in-frame clones and leaves out a portion. The repertoire holds around 330,000 clones, with around 87% as singletons. V shed 6 bases, J shed 5 bases, and the junction held 12 bases outside the gene matches. Germline assignment: CDR1 MRHNA and CDR2 SNTAGT. The CDR3 extends over 16 amino acids. Sequencing input: peripheral blood. The TCR comes from a woman between 50 and 59 years old with active or convalescent COVID-19. The V call is TRBV6-4, the J call TRBJ1-3; 8 nucleotides line up with TRBD1. The CDR3 here is CASRPQGAKGRNTIYF. The DNA of the CDR3 is TGTGCCAGCAGACCGCAGGGGGCGAAAGGAAGAAACACCATATATTTT.